Sequencing of this T cell receptor (beta chain) was carried out in a study of vaccination and CD4 T cells after COVID-19. Germline values: CDR1 LNHDA, CDR2 SQIVND (reference sequence). The CDR3 spans 13 residues. The V end was cut by 6 bases, the J end by 9 bases, with 15 bases between. With regard to this clonotype: Its antigen is unidentified.

The sample's treatment: roughly 10-day PBMC culture with coronavirus spike peptide pools or control peptides (ViraFEST assay). With fresh IL-2 medium, half the medium was replaced on days 3 and 7. The assay that was used to sequence DNA from cultured CD4+ T cells was the Oncomine TCR Beta short-read assay. TCRdb reprocessed the PCR reads with MiXCR, giving one entry per CDR3 protein. The table records about 16,000 distinct CDR3 sequences, around 30% of them present only once. The origin of this receptor is a human donor with COVID-19. Sequencing was done on a sample of cultured CD4+ T cells from blood. The chain employs TRBV19 and TRBJ1-5; D perhaps matches TRBD1 (5 bases). The CDR3 nucleotides read TGTGCCAGTAGAGGGGTGGGGATCTGGCCCCAGCATTTT. It encodes CASRGVGIWPQHF. Together with reference TRBV19 and TRBJ1-5, the CDR3 gives the full variable domain: DGGITQSPKYLFRKEGQNVTLSCEQNLNHDAMYWYRQDPGQGLRLIYYSQIVNDFQKGDIAEGYSVSREKKESFPLTVTSAQKNPTAFYLCASRGVGIWPQHFGDGTRLSIL.